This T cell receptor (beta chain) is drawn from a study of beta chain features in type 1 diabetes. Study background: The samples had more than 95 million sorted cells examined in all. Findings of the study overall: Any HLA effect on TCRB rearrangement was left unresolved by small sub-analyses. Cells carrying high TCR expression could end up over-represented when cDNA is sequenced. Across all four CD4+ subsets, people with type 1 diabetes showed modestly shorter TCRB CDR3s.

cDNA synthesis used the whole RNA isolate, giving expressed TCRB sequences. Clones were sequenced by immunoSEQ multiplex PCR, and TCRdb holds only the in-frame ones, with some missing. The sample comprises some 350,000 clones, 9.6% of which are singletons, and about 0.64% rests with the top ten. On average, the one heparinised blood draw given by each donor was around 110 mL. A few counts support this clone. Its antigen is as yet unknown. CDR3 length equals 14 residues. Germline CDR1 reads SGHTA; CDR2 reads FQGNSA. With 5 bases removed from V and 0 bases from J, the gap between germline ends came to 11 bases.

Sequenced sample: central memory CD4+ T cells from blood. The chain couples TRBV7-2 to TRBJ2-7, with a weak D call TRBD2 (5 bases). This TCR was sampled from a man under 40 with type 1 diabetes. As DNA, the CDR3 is TGTGCCAGCAGCCGCGGACTCCTCTCCTACGAGCAGTACTTC. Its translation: CASSRGLLSYEQYF.